The present TCR beta chain was sequenced within a study of OX40 agonist ivuxolimab in advanced cancers. General study points: Several nonresponders also turned out to have low normalized T-cell clonal expansion.

The CDR3 runs to 15 residues. Trimming removed 0 bases from V and 6 bases from J, with 12 bases in between. From germline, CDR1 is LGHNA and CDR2 YSLEER. In its sample, this clone was seen a few times. Its antigen is not known. TCRdb's copy holds only in-frame clones and misses some; the assay was immunoSEQ multiplex PCR. The sample shows around 62,000 clones, more than 65% of them seen only once. The chain carries TRBV4-3 and TRBJ2-1; D call uncertain. This clonotype was sampled from an adult with an advanced solid tumor such as melanoma, head and neck, liver or kidney cancer. The input for sequencing was CD4+ or CD8+ T cells sorted from blood, taken in a trial of the OX40 agonist ivuxolimab. CDR3 residues: CASSQDRDLSNEQFF. The DNA for the CDR3 is TGCGCCAGCAGCCAAGATCGTGACCTGAGCAATGAGCAGTTCTTC.